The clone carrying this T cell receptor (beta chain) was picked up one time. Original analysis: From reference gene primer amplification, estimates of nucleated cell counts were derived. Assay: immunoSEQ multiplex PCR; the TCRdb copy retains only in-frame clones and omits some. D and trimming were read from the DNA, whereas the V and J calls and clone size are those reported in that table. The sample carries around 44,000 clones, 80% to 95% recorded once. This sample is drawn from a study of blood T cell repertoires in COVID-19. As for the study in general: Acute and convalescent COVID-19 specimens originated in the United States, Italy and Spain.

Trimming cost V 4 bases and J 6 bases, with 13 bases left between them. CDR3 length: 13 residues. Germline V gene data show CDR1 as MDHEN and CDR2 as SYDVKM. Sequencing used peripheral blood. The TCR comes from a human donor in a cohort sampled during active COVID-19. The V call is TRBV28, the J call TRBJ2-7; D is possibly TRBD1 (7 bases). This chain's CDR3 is CASSSGGWREQYF. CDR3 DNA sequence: TGTGCCAGCAGTTCAGGGGGGTGGCGCGAGCAGTACTTC.